A single T cell receptor beta chain is shown here with its context. What it binds is unknown. The entry originates in a study of PD-1 blockade in classical Hodgkin lymphoma. Regarding the study as a whole: Patients newly diagnosed and complete responders had comparable baseline diversity.

Germline-derived CDR1 and CDR2 are MNHNS and SASEGT. The germline V and J ends were trimmed by 7 bases and 4 bases, with 11 bases remaining between them. The CDR3 is 13 residues long. The assay was immunoSEQ multiplex PCR, and TCRdb's table has in-frame clones only and misses some. The repertoire consists of approximately 100,000 clones, with around 89% occurring once and the leading ten covering under 8%. Relapses following autologous stem cell transplantation were seen in all patients, with brentuximab vedotin exposure varying. V and J are TRBV6-1 and TRBJ1-5; no definite D call. Here the sequenced sample was peripheral blood mononuclear cells (PBMCs), taken before the second cycle of nivolumab. The source is a human donor with classical Hodgkin lymphoma. CDR3 in amino acids: CASISQWNQPQHF. In nucleotides, the CDR3 is TGTGCCAGCATCTCACAGTGGAATCAGCCCCAGCATTTT.